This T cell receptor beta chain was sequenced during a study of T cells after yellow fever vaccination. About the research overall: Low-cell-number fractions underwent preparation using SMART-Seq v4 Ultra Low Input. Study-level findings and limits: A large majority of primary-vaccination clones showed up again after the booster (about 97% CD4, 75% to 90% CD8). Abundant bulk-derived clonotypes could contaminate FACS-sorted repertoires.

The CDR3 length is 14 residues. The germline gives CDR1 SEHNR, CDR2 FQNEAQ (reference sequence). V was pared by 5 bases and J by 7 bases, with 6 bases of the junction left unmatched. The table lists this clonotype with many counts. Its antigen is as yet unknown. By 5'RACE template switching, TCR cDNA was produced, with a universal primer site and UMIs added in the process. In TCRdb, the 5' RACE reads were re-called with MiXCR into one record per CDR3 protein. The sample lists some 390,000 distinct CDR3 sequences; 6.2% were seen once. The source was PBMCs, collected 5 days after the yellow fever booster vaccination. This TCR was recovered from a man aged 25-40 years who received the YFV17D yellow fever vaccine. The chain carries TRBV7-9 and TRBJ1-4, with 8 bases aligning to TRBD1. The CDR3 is CASSPGGQAEKLFF. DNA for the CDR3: TGTGCCAGCAGCCCAGGGGGACAGGCTGAAAAACTGTTTTTT.